This T cell receptor (beta chain) was identified during a study of T cells in localized non-small cell lung cancer. Overall study findings and caveats: Adjacent lung tissue had a median about 57 of the top 100 clones found in the tumor.

V shed 2 bases and J shed 3 bases, with 13 bases lying between them. This CDR3 comprises 15 residues. From germline, CDR1 is SGHRS and CDR2 YFSETQ. With respect to this clone: Antigen unknown.

Sequencing was performed with immunoSEQ multiplex PCR; in TCRdb, only in-frame clones are kept and a portion is missing. The table records around 41,000 clones, about 88% of them present only once. V and J are TRBV5-1 and TRBJ2-3; D is possibly TRBD1 or TRBD2 (6 bases each). This clonotype was sampled from a woman between 18 and 55 years old with stage III lung adenocarcinoma. This specimen was peripheral blood, taken before any cancer treatment. CDR3 DNA: TGCGCCAGCAGCTTTAGGGGGGTTTGGACAGATACGCAGTATTTT. This gives the protein CASSFRGVWTDTQYF.